This TCR beta chain derives from a study of blood T cells in healthy people across ages. Alongside a J-beta primer mix, a sample-barcoded 5' primer served in a second PCR lasting about 7 to 12 cycles. From each sample, at least 2.5 million paired-end reads containing CDR3 were obtained. TCRdb ran MiXCR on the 5' RACE reads and lists one entry per CDR3 protein. The table records about 930,000 distinct CDR3 sequences, 25% to 30% of them present only once. This clonotype came up many times. These same data were also listed under a study on T cells of mothers and their children.

Sequenced: blood. The receptor's source is a woman aged 40 to 49 in good health.

CDR3 protein: CASSEAPGTYNEQFF. The CDR3 DNA reads as TGTGCCAGCAGTGAAGCCCCAGGGACCTACAATGAGCAGTTCTTC. The genes are TRBV6-1 and TRBJ2-1, with a possible D match to TRBD1 (5 bases). CDR3 size: 15 residues. V was clipped by 0 bases and J by 2 bases, with 8 bases between them. Per the germline V gene, CDR1 is MNHNS and CDR2 is SASEGT.